This TCR beta chain stems from a study of blood T cell repertoires in COVID-19. To note about this clone: This sample also contains other DNA sequences that code for the same CDR3.

The data were produced by immunoSEQ multiplex PCR, yet TCRdb's version contains in-frame clones alone and is incomplete. The sample has around 140,000 clones; 77% are singletons. The sample taken for sequencing was peripheral blood. This TCR derives from a woman in her fifties or sixties with active or convalescent COVID-19.

CDR3 nucleotide sequence: TGTGCCAGCAGCTCGACACAGGAAAGCTCTGGAAACACCATATATTTT. As protein: CASSSTQESSGNTIYF. This rearrangement joins TRBV5-5 to TRBJ1-3, with TRBD1 as a possible D gene (5 bases). V was pared by 3 bases and J by 0 bases, with 13 bases between. Germline CDR1 and CDR2: SGHKS and YYEKEE (reference sequence). The CDR3 is 16 residues long.